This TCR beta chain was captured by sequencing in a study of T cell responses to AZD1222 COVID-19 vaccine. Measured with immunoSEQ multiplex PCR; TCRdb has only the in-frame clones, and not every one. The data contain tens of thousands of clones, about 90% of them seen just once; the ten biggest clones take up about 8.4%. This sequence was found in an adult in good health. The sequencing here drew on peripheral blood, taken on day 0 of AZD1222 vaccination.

CDR3 sequence: CASSHTGGTEAFF. DNA for the CDR3: TGTGCCAGCAGCCATACAGGGGGCACTGAAGCTTTCTTT. This chain links TRBV7-9 with TRBJ1-1; 8 positions match TRBD1. Trimming removed 5 bases from V and 4 bases from J; junction bases left unmatched: 3. The length of the CDR3 is 13 residues. Germline CDR1 is SEHNR and CDR2 is FQNEAQ (reference sequence).